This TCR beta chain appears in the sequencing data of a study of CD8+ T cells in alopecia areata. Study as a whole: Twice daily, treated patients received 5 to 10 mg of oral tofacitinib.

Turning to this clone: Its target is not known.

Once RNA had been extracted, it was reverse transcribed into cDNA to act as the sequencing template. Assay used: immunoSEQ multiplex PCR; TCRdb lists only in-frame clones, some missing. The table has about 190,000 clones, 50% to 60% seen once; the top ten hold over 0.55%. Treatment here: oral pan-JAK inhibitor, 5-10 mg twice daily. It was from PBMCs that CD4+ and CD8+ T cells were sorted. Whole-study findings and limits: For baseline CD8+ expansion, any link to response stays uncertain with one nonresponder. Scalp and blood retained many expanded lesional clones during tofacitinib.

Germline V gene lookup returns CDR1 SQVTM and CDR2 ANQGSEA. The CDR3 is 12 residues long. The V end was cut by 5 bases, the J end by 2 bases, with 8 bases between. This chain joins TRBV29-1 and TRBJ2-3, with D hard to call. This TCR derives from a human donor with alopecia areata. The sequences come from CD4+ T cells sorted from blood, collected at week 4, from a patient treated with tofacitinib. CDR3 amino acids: CSVRATTDTQYF. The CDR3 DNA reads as TGCAGCGTTCGGGCGACCACAGATACGCAGTATTTT.